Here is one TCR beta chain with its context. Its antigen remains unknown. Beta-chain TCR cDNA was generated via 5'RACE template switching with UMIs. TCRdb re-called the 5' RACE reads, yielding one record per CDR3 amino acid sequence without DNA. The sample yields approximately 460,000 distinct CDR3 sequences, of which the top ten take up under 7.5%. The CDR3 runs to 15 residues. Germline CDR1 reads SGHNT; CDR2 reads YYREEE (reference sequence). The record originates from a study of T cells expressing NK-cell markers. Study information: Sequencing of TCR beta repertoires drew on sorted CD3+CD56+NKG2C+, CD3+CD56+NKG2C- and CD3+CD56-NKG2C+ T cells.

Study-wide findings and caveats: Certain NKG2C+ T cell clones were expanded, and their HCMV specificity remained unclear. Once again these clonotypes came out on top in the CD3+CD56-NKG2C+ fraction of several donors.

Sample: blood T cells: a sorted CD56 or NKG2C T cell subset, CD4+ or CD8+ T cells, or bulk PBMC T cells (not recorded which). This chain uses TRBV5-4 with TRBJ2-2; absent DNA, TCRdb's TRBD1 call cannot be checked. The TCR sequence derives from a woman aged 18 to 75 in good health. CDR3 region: CASIPGQGNTGELFF.